This passage covers 26 T cell receptor beta chains from one sample sequenced in a study of T cells in Graves' hyperthyroidism and ophthalmopathy. Amplification yielded TCR beta CDR3 regions, with RNA transcripts as the source. The HTBI set primed first-round TCR CDR3 RT-PCR. MiXCR was run by TCRdb on the multiplex PCR reads, yielding one entry per CDR3 protein. This repertoire shows roughly 400,000 distinct CDR3 sequences, 11% to 15% found once; its top ten account for approximately 27%. The sequenced sample was blood. Every receptor here comes from a man aged 45-65 years with Graves' ophthalmopathy.

In its sample, this clonotype was seen a few times. This rearrangement joins TRBV10-1 to TRBJ2-5, with 9 bases fitting TRBD2. V lost 5 bases and J lost 5; bases outside the gene matches: 9. Germline values: CDR1 WNHNN, CDR2 SYGVQD (reference sequence). This CDR3 has 15 residues. As DNA, the CDR3 is TGCGCCAGCAGTCCGGCGGGAGGGAGCGGGGAGACCCAGTACTTC. Translated, it gives CASSPAGGSGETQYF.

V gene TRBV5-4 combines with J gene TRBJ2-3; D unclear. Germline loops: CDR1 SGHNT, CDR2 YYREEE (reference sequence). Deletions cut 0 bases from V and 4 bases from J, with 6 bases between. The CDR3 has 13 amino acids. CDR3 DNA: TGTGCCAGCAGCTTGGCCGTGGCAGATACGCAGTATTTT. Translation gives CASSLAVADTQYF.

This clonotype was observed a few times. The CDR3 DNA follows: TGTGCCAGCTCACCACCGAATCCAGGTTTAGCCTACGAGCAGTACTTC. The encoded protein is CASSPPNPGLAYEQYF. J is TRBJ2-7 and V is TRBV18; D gene uncertain. This CDR3 has 16 residues. The ends were cut back, 0 bases at V and 2 bases at J, with 14 bases in the middle. The germline gives CDR1 KGHSH, CDR2 LQKENI.

This clonotype occurred a few times. The chain uses TRBV7-2 and TRBJ2-5, with D unresolved. This CDR3 comprises 11 residues. The V and J ends lost 5 bases and 9 bases respectively, with 10 bases between them. Germline V gives CDR1 SGHTA, CDR2 FQGNSA. The CDR3 loop reads CASSPARAQYF. CDR3 DNA: TGTGCCAGCAGCCCAGCTCGGGCCCAGTACTTC.

V is TRBV6-1 and J is TRBJ2-7; 9 bases match TRBD1. J was trimmed by 4 bases and V by 7 bases; bases with no gene match: 8. Germline-derived CDR1 and CDR2 are MNHNS and SASEGT. This CDR3 has 14 residues. Written as DNA, the CDR3 is TGTGCCAGCACTCAAACAGGGGGCGTATACGAGCAGTACTTC. Its translation is CASTQTGGVYEQYF.

This clonotype has only a few counts. The rearrangement uses TRBV5-1 and TRBJ2-2; D perhaps matches TRBD2 (5 bases). V dropped 4 bases and J dropped 9 bases, with 10 bases sitting between them. Per germline, CDR1 SGHRS and CDR2 YFSETQ. The CDR3 sequence is 12 residues long. CDR3 protein: CASSHRGRELFF. CDR3 DNA sequence: TGCGCCAGCAGCCACCGGGGTAGGGAGCTGTTTTTT.

This chain joins TRBV7-9 and TRBJ1-1; weak D call: TRBD1 (6 bases). This CDR3 is 15 amino acids long. CDR1 and CDR2 (germline): SEHNR, FQNEAQ (reference sequence). V shed 5 bases and J shed 2 bases, with 15 bases lying between them. CDR3 nucleotides: TGTGCCAGCAGCCCGGTCGGGGGGCGAAACACTGAAGCTTTCTTT. Its translation: CASSPVGGRNTEAFF.

This clonotype was observed many times. The rearrangement uses TRBV6-1 and TRBJ2-2; D tentatively reads TRBD1 or TRBD2 (5 bases each). Germline lookup yields CDR1 MNHNS and CDR2 SASEGT. This CDR3 has 16 residues. V lost 1 base, J lost 4 bases, and 13 bases lay in between. The CDR3 protein is CASSEEAGAFTGELFF. The CDR3 region has the DNA TGTGCCAGCAGTGAAGAAGCCGGGGCGTTCACCGGGGAGCTGTTTTTT.

This clonotype was recorded at least ten times. The J gene is TRBJ1-4, the V gene TRBV2; tentative D call: TRBD1 (5 bases). The CDR3 totals 15 residues. Trimming pared 5 bases from V and 3 bases from J, leaving 13 bases between. CDR1 and CDR2 from the germline V gene are SNHLY and FYNNEI. The CDR3 DNA reads as TGTGCCAGCAGTTCATCCGGGACCGCTAATGAAAAACTGTTTTTT. This gives the protein CASSSSGTANEKLFF.

The chain couples TRBV19 to TRBJ1-1; 8 bases fit TRBD1. Per germline, CDR1 LNHDA and CDR2 SQIVND (reference sequence). V gave up 0 bases and J gave up 1 base; unmatched junction bases: 7. This CDR3 comprises 17 residues. As DNA, the CDR3 is TGTGCCAGTAGTATAGAACCAGGGGGCGCACAGAACACTGAAGCTTTCTTT. It encodes CASSIEPGGAQNTEAFF.

This clonotype was recorded a few times. The rearrangement joins TRBV7-6 to TRBJ2-3; 7 bases match TRBD2. This CDR3 contains 15 residues. Per the germline V gene, CDR1 is SGHVS and CDR2 is FNYEAQ. Trimming took 8 bases from V and 7 from J; bases not matched to a gene: 15. The CDR3 loop reads CASVLKIAGVNTQYF. The CDR3 region has the DNA TGTGCCAGCGTGCTCAAGATAGCGGGTGTGAATACGCAGTATTTT.

This clonotype was counted at least ten times. The rearrangement joins TRBV2 to TRBJ2-7; 7 nucleotides line up with TRBD1. Germline-derived CDR1 and CDR2 are SNHLY and FYNNEI. V lost 6 bases, J lost 5 bases, and 7 bases stayed unmatched. The CDR3 is 13 residues long. CDR3 in amino acids: CASRNTGVHEQYF. The CDR3 DNA sequence: TGTGCCAGCAGAAATACAGGGGTCCACGAGCAGTACTTC.

The CDR3 nucleotides read TGCGCCAGCAGCCAAACAGGGCTAAGTTCACCCCTCCACTTT. Translation gives CASSQTGLSSPLHF. J is TRBJ1-6 and V is TRBV4-1; D is perhaps TRBD1 (6 bases). The CDR3 has 14 residues. The germline CDR1 and CDR2 sequences are MGHRA and YSYEKL. Trimming cost V 2 bases and J 9 bases, with 11 bases left between them.

This clonotype was recorded at least ten times. V usage is TRBV6-1 and J usage is TRBJ2-2, with 11 bases identical to TRBD2. CDR1 is MNHNS and CDR2 is SASEGT in the germline V gene. The CDR3 length is 17 residues. V dropped 6 bases and J dropped 0; count of bases not matched to a gene: 6. The CDR3 spells CASSGLAGSANTGELFF. CDR3 sequence (DNA): TGTGCCAGCAGCGGACTAGCGGGCTCTGCGAACACCGGGGAGCTGTTTTTT.

With respect to this clonotype: This sequence may be a read error, since a much larger clone differs from it by one base. This chain connects TRBV20-1 to TRBJ2-1, with no clear D. The CDR3 sequence is 12 residues long. Trimming took off 6 bases at V and 9 bases at J, with 15 bases between the two ends. Germline CDR1 and CDR2: DFQATT and SNEGSKA (reference sequence). The CDR3 coding sequence is TGCAGTGCAGTGAGGATCAACAGTGAGCAGTTCTTC. Translated: CSAVRINSEQFF.

This clonotype has ten or more counts. V gene TRBV28 combines with J gene TRBJ2-1, with 12 nucleotides matching TRBD2. The length of the CDR3 is 17 residues. J was trimmed by 4 bases and V by 2 bases; bases with no gene match: 6. CDR1 is MDHEN and CDR2 is SYDVKM in the germline V gene. In nucleotides, the CDR3 is TGTGCCAGCAGTTTAACATCGGGACTAGCGGGTTACAATGAGCAGTTCTTC. Its protein product is CASSLTSGLAGYNEQFF. Together with reference TRBV28 and TRBJ2-1, the CDR3 gives the full variable domain: DVKVTQSSRYLVKRTGEKVFLECVQDMDHENMFWYRQDPGLGLRLIYFSYDVKMKEKGDIPEGYSVSREKKERFSLILESASTNQTSMYLCASSLTSGLAGYNEQFFGPGTRLTVL.

The chain uses TRBV10-2 and TRBJ2-7; 11 bases match TRBD2. The CDR3 loop spans 14 amino acids. V was clipped by 6 bases and J by 6 bases; unmatched bases: 7. The germline CDR1 and CDR2 sequences are WSHSY and SAAADI. The CDR3 DNA is TGCGCCAGCAGATTAGCGGGAGGGCCACGCGAGCAGTACTTC. Protein sequence: CASRLAGGPREQYF.

In this sample, this clonotype turned up a few times. With a much larger clone just one base away, this may be a read error. The chain carries TRBV18 and TRBJ2-3; 8 bases are a match to TRBD1. CDR1 KGHSH and CDR2 LQKENI come from the germline V gene. The J segment lost 6 bases and the V segment lost 1 base, leaving 6 bases of the junction unmatched. The CDR3 has 15 residues. The CDR3 sequence: CASSPRAGGGDTQYF. The CDR3 region has the DNA TGTGCCAGCTCACCACGGGCAGGGGGCGGGGATACGCAGTATTTT.

This clonotype was found a few times. The chain uses TRBV30 and TRBJ2-7; TRBD2 aligns across 8 bases. Germline-derived CDR1 and CDR2 are GTSNPN and SVGIG (reference sequence). This CDR3 is 14 amino acids long. J lost 0 bases, V lost 0 bases, and 1 base had no gene match. The CDR3 is CAWSVSGSSYEQYF. The CDR3 nucleotides read TGTGCCTGGAGTGTAAGCGGGAGCTCCTACGAGCAGTACTTC.

There are many counts of this clonotype. This rearrangement joins TRBV30 to TRBJ2-3; the match to TRBD1 covers 12 bases. J gave up 4 bases and V 5 bases, and 4 bases lay outside the gene matches. The CDR3 runs 14 residues. CDR1 GTSNPN and CDR2 SVGIG come from the germline V gene (reference sequence). The CDR3 nucleotides are TGTGCCTGGGGGACAGGGGGCTTTGCAGATACGCAGTATTTT. As protein: CAWGTGGFADTQYF.

In its sample, this clonotype was seen many times. V gene TRBV6-1 combines with J gene TRBJ1-5, with TRBD1 matching 10 bases. With V trimmed by 6 bases and J by 3 bases, 5 bases remained unmatched. The CDR3 spans 15 residues. In germline, CDR1 is MNHNS, CDR2 SASEGT. CDR3 sequence reads: CASSRGQGNNQPQHF. CDR3 nucleotides: TGTGCCAGCAGCCGGGGACAGGGGAACAATCAGCCCCAGCATTTT.

This clonotype showed up many times. The rearrangement joins TRBV3-1 to TRBJ1-6, with D hard to call. Trimming shortened V by 6 bases and J by 5 bases, and 8 bases separated the two germline ends. Germline V gene lookup returns CDR1 LGHDT and CDR2 YNNKEL (reference sequence). This CDR3 is built from 13 residues. CDR3 loop: CASRAVNNSPLHF. In DNA form, the CDR3 reads TGTGCCAGCAGGGCCGTGAATAATTCACCCCTCCACTTT.

This rearrangement joins TRBV14 to TRBJ1-4; no clear D gene. CDR3 length: 15 amino acids. Germline CDR1 and CDR2: SGHDN and FVKESK. The germline V and J ends were trimmed by 1 base and 3 bases, with 9 bases remaining between them. The CDR3 coding sequence is TGTGCCAGCAGCCAAGCGCTGCAGGCTAATGAAAAACTGTTTTTT. Translating it yields CASSQALQANEKLFF.

The rearrangement links TRBV7-6 to TRBJ2-3, with 10 bases matching TRBD2. The CDR3 extends over 16 amino acids. From germline, CDR1 is SGHVS and CDR2 FNYEAQ. With V trimmed by 4 bases and J by 2 bases, 6 bases remained unmatched. The CDR3 sequence: CASSYPAGGNTDTQYF. The CDR3 DNA is TGTGCCAGCAGCTACCCAGCGGGAGGGAACACAGATACGCAGTATTTT.

This clonotype has ten or more counts. This chain connects TRBV20-1 to TRBJ2-7; D may be TRBD1 (6 bases). Germline V gene sequence: CDR1 DFQATT, CDR2 SNEGSKA (reference sequence). The CDR3 is made up of 13 amino acids. Trimming removed 7 bases from V and 3 bases from J, with 16 bases in between. CDR3 in DNA: TGCAGTGTCATCACAGGGAACGGCTACGAGCAGTACTTC. Translation gives CSVITGNGYEQYF.

This clonotype was picked up a small number of times. The chain uses TRBV7-9 and TRBJ1-2; D ambiguous. Germline CDR1 and CDR2: SEHNR and FQNEAQ (reference sequence). The CDR3 covers 14 residues. Between the trimmed V and J ends, which lost 0 bases and 8 bases, there was a span of 13 bases. The CDR3 protein is CASSLAGPTRGYTF. CDR3 sequence (DNA): TGTGCCAGCAGCTTAGCGGGCCCAACTCGGGGCTACACCTTC.